Shown below are 15 T cell receptor beta chains from a single sample sequenced in a study of T cell clonality in common variable immunodeficiency (dated by TCRdb to 2015 to 2017). Study-wide findings and limitations: Fewer deletions and N-nucleotide insertions were reportedly observed in CVID TCRbeta sequences, and highly modified clones with 13 or more V deletions were reportedly absent from CVID TCRbeta sequences.

Library preparation used the immunoSEQ multiplex PCR assay. TCRdb retrieved this table from immuneACCESS and kept in-frame rearrangements only. Not all clones are present; in checked studies, unresolved V genes account for under half, and no reason is known for the remainder. This sample has about 34,000 clones, none of them a singleton. Less than 30% of the sample goes to the ten largest clones. No antigen is known for these receptors. The sequenced material came from peripheral blood mononuclear cells. The receptors were sampled from a human donor with common variable immunodeficiency.

A remark on this clone: The read terminates 3 residues before the CDR3 end, so the remaining end is supplied by the germline J gene. The rearrangement uses TRBV19 and TRBJ2-7, with 8 positions matching TRBD1. V lost 5 bases to trimming and J lost 2 bases; unmatched junction nucleotides: 8. The CDR3 consists of 15 residues. Germline V gene sequence: CDR1 LNHDA, CDR2 SQIVND (reference sequence). Incomplete CDR3 DNA: TGTGCCAGTAGTCTCACCGGGACAGGAACCTACGAG. It yields the protein CASSLTGTGTYE. The CDR3 reads in full as CASSLTGTGTYEQYF.

This clone has only a few counts. The read terminates 3 residues ahead of where the CDR3 ends, so the germline J gene completes it. The rearrangement links TRBV5-1 to TRBJ2-1; TRBD2 agrees at 7 bases. The V gene's germline CDR1 is SGHRS and CDR2 YFSETQ. Trimming at V came to 6 bases and at J to 7 bases, leaving 10 bases not matched to a gene. The CDR3 has 14 residues. Incomplete CDR3 DNA: TGCGCCAGCAAACGGGCGGGAGTAGATAATGAG. Translated: CASKRAGVDNE. The full CDR3 protein is CASKRAGVDNEQFF. Variable domain in full (rest from reference TRBV5-1 and TRBJ2-1): KAGVTQTPRYLIKTRGQQVTLSCSPISGHRSVSWYQQTPGQGLQFLFEYFSETQRNKGNFPGRFSGRQFSNSRSEMNVSTLELGDSALYLCASKRAGVDNEQFFGPGTRLTVL.

With respect to this clone: The read terminates 3 residues ahead of where the CDR3 ends, so the germline J gene completes it. The chain is built from TRBV30 and TRBJ2-1; D unclear. This CDR3 is built from 14 residues. Per the germline V gene, CDR1 is GTSNPN and CDR2 is SVGIG (reference sequence). Trimming pared 1 base from V and 4 bases from J, leaving 11 bases between. CDR3 DNA (partial): TGTGCCTGGAGTGCAGGTGGCCTTTACAATGAG. This gives the protein CAWSAGGLYNE. The CDR3, in full, reads CAWSAGGLYNEQFF.

In its sample, this clone was seen many times. The missing CDR3 end, 3 residues past where the read stops, is filled in from the germline J gene. This chain joins TRBV5-1 and TRBJ2-5; 7 nucleotides align to TRBD2. The CDR3 is 14 residues long. Germline V gives CDR1 SGHRS, CDR2 YFSETQ. V was clipped by 5 bases and J by 2 bases; unmatched bases: 6. Here the CDR3 reads CASRRLAPQETQYF. CDR3 DNA, as far as it was read: TGCGCCAGCAGGAGACTAGCTCCACAAGAGACC.

This clone was found many times. The CDR3 goes on 3 residues after the read ends, and that part is filled in from the germline J gene. The chain employs TRBV20-1 and TRBJ1-1; TRBD1 agrees at 9 bases. The CDR3 contains 13 residues. V was clipped by 5 bases and J by 1 base; unmatched bases: 2. CDR1 DFQATT and CDR2 SNEGSKA come from the germline V gene (reference sequence). The CDR3 DNA, read in part, is TGCAGTGCTCCGGGACAGGGGAACACTGAA. It codes for CSAPGQGNTE. In full, the CDR3 is CSAPGQGNTEAFF.

This clone was observed at least ten times. Read sequence stops 3 residues before the CDR3 end, and the germline J gene provides the missing end. This chain connects TRBV20-1 to TRBJ1-3, with TRBD1 matching 7 bases. V shed 7 bases, J shed 2 bases, and the junction held 11 bases outside the gene matches. CDR3 length equals 15 residues. Germline assignment: CDR1 DFQATT and CDR2 SNEGSKA (reference sequence). CDR3 sequence reads: CSVYGGTEAGNTIYF. Incomplete CDR3 DNA: TGCAGTGTCTACGGCGGGACAGAAGCTGGAAACACC.

Concerning this clone: Read sequence stops 3 residues before the CDR3 end, and the germline J gene provides the missing end. This specimen includes other DNA sequences encoding the same CDR3. This chain joins TRBV19 and TRBJ2-1; 9 nucleotides match TRBD2. V dropped 7 bases and J dropped 4; count of bases not matched to a gene: 5. Per germline, CDR1 LNHDA and CDR2 SQIVND (reference sequence). The CDR3 sequence is 14 residues long. This CDR3 reads CASKKREVYNEQFF. Partial CDR3 DNA: TGTGCCAGTAAGAAGCGGGAGGTGTACAATGAG.

As for this clone: The CDR3 goes on 3 residues after the read ends, and that part is filled in from the germline J gene. The chain couples TRBV30 to TRBJ2-5; 9 nucleotides agree with TRBD2. CDR3 length equals 16 residues. In germline, CDR1 is GTSNPN, CDR2 SVGIG (reference sequence). V trimming: 2 bases; J trimming: 2 bases; junction bases outside the gene matches: 9. Here the CDR3 reads CAWSLLGLAAQETQYF. The CDR3 bases that were read are TGTGCCTGGAGTCTCCTGGGACTAGCAGCACAAGAGACC. The full variable domain, its missing parts supplied by reference TRBV30 and TRBJ2-5, is SQTIHQWPATLVQPVGSPLSLECTVEGTSNPNLYWYRQAAGRGLQLLFYSVGIGQISSEVPQNLSASRPQDRQFILSSKKLLLSDSGFYLCAWSLLGLAAQETQYFGPGTRLLVL.

This clone was counted many times. The CDR3 extends 3 residues past the end of the read, so its final part is completed from the germline J gene. V is TRBV5-4 and J is TRBJ2-5; D is perhaps TRBD2 (5 bases). Trimming took 0 bases from V and 4 from J, leaving 10 bases between them. In germline, CDR1 is SGHNT, CDR2 YYREEE (reference sequence). The CDR3 length is 14 residues. CDR3 amino acids: CASSLEPLAETQYF. The CDR3 bases that were read are TGTGCCAGCAGCTTGGAGCCTCTAGCAGAGACC.

This clone was seen at least ten times. The CDR3 extends 3 residues past the end of the read, so its final part is completed from the germline J gene. The chain links TRBV2 to TRBJ2-5, with TRBD2 matching over 14 bases. The CDR3 consists of 16 residues. The V segment lost 2 bases and the J segment 5 bases; nucleotides outside the gene matches: 4. Germline V gene data show CDR1 as SNHLY and CDR2 as FYNNEI. The CDR3 protein is CASSERLAGGLETQYF. The covered CDR3 bases are TGTGCCAGCAGTGAACGACTAGCGGGAGGGCTGGAGACC. The full variable domain, with the rest looked up from reference TRBV2 and TRBJ2-5, is EPEVTQTPSHQVTQMGQEVILRCVPISNHLYFYWYRQILGQKVEFLVSFYNNEISEKSEIFDDQFSVERPDGSNFTLKIRSTKLEDSAMYFCASSERLAGGLETQYFGPGTRLLVL.

This clone has just a few counts. The read ends 3 residues early relative to the CDR3; the germline J gene fills the gap. The chain joins TRBV29-1 to TRBJ2-3; 13 positions agree with TRBD2. The CDR3 totals 18 residues. CDR1 and CDR2 from the germline V gene are SQVTM and ANQGSEA. Incomplete CDR3 DNA: TGCAGCGTTGATGTACTAGCGGGAGGGCCTTTTCGGGAGAGGACG. Its protein is CSVDVLAGGPFRERT. In full, the CDR3 reads CSVDVLAGGPFRERTQYF.

This clone was detected only a few times. The read halts 3 residues ahead of the CDR3 end, with the missing end drawn from the germline J gene. The chain links TRBV11-2 to TRBJ2-5; D is possibly TRBD1 (5 bases). The CDR3 spans 14 residues. Trimming left V 4 bases short and J 2 bases short, with 11 bases between. In germline, CDR1 is SGHAT, CDR2 FQNNGV. Partial CDR3 DNA: TGTGCCAGCAGCTGGGGCAGACGTCAAGAGACC. Translation gives CASSWGRRQET. The entire CDR3 protein reads CASSWGRRQETQYF.

This clone was seen many times. The read ends 3 residues early relative to the CDR3; the germline J gene fills the gap. The V and J genes are TRBV7-2 and TRBJ1-1; 7 positions agree with TRBD1. Germline CDR1 SGHTA, CDR2 FQGNSA. After removal of 5 bases from V and 6 bases from J, the junction contained 6 bases not matched to a gene. The CDR3 consists of 13 residues. This CDR3 is CASSATGYAEAFF. The DNA read from the CDR3 is TGTGCCAGCAGCGCGACAGGGTACGCTGAA.

Comment on this clone: The read terminates 3 residues ahead of where the CDR3 ends, so the germline J gene completes it. This sequence joins TRBV5-1 and TRBJ2-2, with 8 bases aligning to TRBD2. Germline-derived CDR1 and CDR2 are SGHRS and YFSETQ. Trimming took 4 bases from V and 9 from J; bases not matched to a gene: 14. The length of the CDR3 is 16 residues. The CDR3 DNA, read in part, is TGCGCCAGCAGCCCTGCCCAAGCGGGGGAACTCCGGGAG. Encoded protein: CASSPAQAGELRE. Given in full, the CDR3 is CASSPAQAGELRELFF. Using reference TRBV5-1 and TRBJ2-2 for the parts outside the CDR3, the full variable domain is KAGVTQTPRYLIKTRGQQVTLSCSPISGHRSVSWYQQTPGQGLQFLFEYFSETQRNKGNFPGRFSGRQFSNSRSEMNVSTLELGDSALYLCASSPAQAGELRELFFGEGSRLTVL.

A word on this clone: From the germline J gene comes the end of the CDR3, since the read stops 3 residues before it. The chain has TRBV19 and TRBJ1-2; D gene uncertain. V shed 3 bases and J shed 1 base, with 12 bases lying between them. Germline V CDR1 and CDR2: LNHDA, SQIVND (reference sequence). The CDR3 contains 15 residues. The covered CDR3 bases are TGTGCCAGTAGTATTCATATTCCGGTTAACTATGGC. Translating it yields CASSIHIPVNYG. In full, the CDR3 is CASSIHIPVNYGYTF.